This T cell receptor beta chain came from a study of blood T cells in healthy people across ages. Study-wide points: Age brought a roughly linear fall in TCR beta diversity measured per million T cells. Across samples, TCR beta diversity tracked strongly with naive T cell percentage.

The authors ran a second PCR of roughly 6 to 11 cycles using a sample-barcoded 5' primer and a J-beta primer mix. The study obtained at least 3 million CDR3-containing paired-end reads from every sample. In TCRdb, the 5' RACE reads were re-called with MiXCR into one record per CDR3 protein. This sample yields 1,500,000 or so distinct CDR3 sequences, of which approximately 59% are seen a single time; approximately 7% belongs to the top ten. With respect to this clonotype: Its specificity is not known.

Total RNA extracted from each sample amounted to at least 6 micrograms. The CDR3 runs 14 residues. Trimming took off 0 bases at V and 6 bases at J, with 12 bases between the two ends. Germline CDR1 and CDR2: SGHRS and YFSETQ. The rearrangement uses TRBV5-1 and TRBJ2-5; unclear D gene. Sample: blood. This TCR was recovered from a man between 18 and 29 years old in good health. The CDR3 region is CASSLEANLKTQYF. In nucleotides, the CDR3 is TGCGCCAGCAGCTTGGAGGCTAACCTAAAGACCCAGTACTTC.